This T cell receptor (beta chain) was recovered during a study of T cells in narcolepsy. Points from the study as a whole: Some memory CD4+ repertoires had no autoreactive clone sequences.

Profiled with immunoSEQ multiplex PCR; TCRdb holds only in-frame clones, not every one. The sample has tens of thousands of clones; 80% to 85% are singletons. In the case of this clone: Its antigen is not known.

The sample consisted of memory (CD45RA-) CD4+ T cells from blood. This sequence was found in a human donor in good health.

The CDR3 nucleotides read TGTGCCGCCCGGGACCCAGACACAGATACGCAGTATTTT. As protein: CAARDPDTDTQYF. The genes are TRBV10-3 and TRBJ2-3, with D perhaps being TRBD1 or TRBD2 (5 bases each). V lost 11 bases, J lost 2 bases, and 14 bases lay in between. This CDR3 is 13 amino acids long. The germline gives CDR1 ENHRY, CDR2 SYGVKD.